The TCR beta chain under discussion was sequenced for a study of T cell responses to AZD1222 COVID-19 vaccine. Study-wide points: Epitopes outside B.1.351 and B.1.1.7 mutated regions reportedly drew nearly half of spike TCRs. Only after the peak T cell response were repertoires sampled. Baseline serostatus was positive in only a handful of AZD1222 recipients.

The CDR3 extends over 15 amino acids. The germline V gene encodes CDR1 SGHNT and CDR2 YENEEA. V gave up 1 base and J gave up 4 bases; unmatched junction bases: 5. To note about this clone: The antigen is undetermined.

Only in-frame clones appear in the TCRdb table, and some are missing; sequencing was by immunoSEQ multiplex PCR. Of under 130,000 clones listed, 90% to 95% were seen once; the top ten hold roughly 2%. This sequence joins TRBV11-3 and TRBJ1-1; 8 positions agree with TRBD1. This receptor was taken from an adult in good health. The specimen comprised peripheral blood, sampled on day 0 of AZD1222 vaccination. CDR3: CASSLAQGASTEAFF. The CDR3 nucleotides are TGTGCCAGCAGCTTAGCCCAGGGGGCTAGCACTGAAGCTTTCTTT.